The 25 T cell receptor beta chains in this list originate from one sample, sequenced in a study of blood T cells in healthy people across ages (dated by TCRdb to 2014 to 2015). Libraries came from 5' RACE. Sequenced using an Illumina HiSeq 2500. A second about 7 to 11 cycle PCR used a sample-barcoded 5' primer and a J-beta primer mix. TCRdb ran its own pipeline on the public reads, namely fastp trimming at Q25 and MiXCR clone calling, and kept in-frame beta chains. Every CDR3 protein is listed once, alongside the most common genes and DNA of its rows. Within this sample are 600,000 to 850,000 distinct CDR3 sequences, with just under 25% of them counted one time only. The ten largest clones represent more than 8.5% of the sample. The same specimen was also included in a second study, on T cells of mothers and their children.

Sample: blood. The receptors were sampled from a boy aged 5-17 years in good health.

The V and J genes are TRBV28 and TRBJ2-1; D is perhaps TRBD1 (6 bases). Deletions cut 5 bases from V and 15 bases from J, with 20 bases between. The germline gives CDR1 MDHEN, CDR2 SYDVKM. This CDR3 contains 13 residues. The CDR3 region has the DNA TGTGCCAGCAGTATCAGGGGAGTACTTGCCCCGTTCTTC. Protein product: CASSIRGVLAPFF.

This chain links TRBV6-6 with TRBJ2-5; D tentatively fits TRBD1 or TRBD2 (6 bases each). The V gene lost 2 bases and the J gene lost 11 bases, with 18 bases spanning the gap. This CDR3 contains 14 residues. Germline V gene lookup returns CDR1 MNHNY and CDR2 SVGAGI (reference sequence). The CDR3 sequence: CASSYRGTSGEQYF. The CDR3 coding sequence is TGTGCCAGCAGTTACCGGGGGACATCAGGAGAGCAGTACTTC.

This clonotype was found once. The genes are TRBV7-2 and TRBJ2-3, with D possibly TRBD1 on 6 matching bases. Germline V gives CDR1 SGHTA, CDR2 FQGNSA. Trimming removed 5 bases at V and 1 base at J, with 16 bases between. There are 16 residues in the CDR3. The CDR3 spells CASSAPAGVGTDTQYF. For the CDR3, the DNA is TGTGCCAGCAGCGCCCCCGCAGGGGTAGGCACAGATACGCAGTATTTT.

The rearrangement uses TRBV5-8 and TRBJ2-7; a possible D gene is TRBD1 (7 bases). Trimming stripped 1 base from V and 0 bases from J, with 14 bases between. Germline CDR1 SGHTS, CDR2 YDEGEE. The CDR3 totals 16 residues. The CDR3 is CASSLLTRGASYEQYF. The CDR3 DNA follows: TGTGCCAGCAGCTTGTTAACCAGGGGGGCCTCCTACGAGCAGTACTTC.

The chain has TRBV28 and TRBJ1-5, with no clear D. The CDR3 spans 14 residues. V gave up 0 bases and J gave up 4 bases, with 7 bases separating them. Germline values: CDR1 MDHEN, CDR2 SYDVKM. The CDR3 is CASSLWTLNQPQHF. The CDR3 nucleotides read TGTGCCAGCAGTTTATGGACCCTTAATCAGCCCCAGCATTTT.

The CDR3 is CASSLVRGHNYGYTF. CDR3 bases: TGTGCCAGCAGCTTGGTAAGGGGACACAACTATGGCTACACCTTC. V is TRBV5-6 and J is TRBJ1-2; maybe TRBD1 (6 bases). This CDR3 has 15 amino acids. The germline gives CDR1 SGHDT, CDR2 YYEEEE. Trimming pared 0 bases from V and 2 bases from J, leaving 11 bases between.

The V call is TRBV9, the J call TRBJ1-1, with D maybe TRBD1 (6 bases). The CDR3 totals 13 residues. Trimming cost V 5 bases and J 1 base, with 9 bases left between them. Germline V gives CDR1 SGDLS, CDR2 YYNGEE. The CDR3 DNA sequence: TGTGCCAGCAGTGGGGGCGGGAACACTGAAGCTTTCTTT. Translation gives CASSGGGNTEAFF.

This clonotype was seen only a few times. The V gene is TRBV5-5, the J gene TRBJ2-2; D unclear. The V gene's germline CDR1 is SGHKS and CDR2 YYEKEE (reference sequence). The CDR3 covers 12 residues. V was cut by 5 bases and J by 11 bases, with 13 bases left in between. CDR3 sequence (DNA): TGTGCCAGCAGTAATGGGGTCGGAGAGCTGTTTTTT. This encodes CASSNGVGELFF.

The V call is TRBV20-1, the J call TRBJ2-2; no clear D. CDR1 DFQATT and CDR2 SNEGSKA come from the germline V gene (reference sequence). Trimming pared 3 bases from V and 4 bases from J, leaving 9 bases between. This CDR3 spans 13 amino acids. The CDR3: CSARATTTGELFF. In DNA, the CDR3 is TGCAGTGCTAGGGCTACGACCACCGGGGAGCTGTTTTTT.

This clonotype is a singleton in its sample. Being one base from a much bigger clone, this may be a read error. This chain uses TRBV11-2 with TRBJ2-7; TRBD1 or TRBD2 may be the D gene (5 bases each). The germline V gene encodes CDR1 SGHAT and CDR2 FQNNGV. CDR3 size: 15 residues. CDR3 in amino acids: CASGLVAGSSYEQYF. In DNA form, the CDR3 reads TGTGCCAGCGGCTTAGTCGCAGGGAGCTCCTACGAGCAGTACTTC.

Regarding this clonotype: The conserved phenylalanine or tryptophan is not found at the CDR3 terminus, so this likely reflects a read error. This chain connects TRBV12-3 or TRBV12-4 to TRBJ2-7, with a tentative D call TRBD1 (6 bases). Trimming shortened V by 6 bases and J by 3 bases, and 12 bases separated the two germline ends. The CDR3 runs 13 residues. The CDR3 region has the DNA TGTGCCAGCAGACCTCAGGGGAACTACGAGCAGTACCTC. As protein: CASRPQGNYEQYL.

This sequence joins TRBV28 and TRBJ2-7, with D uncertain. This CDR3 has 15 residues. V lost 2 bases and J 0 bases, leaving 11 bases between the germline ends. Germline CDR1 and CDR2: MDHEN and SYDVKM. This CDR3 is CASSLRLPGSYEQYF. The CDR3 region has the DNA TGTGCCAGCAGTTTAAGGCTCCCAGGCTCCTACGAGCAGTACTTC.

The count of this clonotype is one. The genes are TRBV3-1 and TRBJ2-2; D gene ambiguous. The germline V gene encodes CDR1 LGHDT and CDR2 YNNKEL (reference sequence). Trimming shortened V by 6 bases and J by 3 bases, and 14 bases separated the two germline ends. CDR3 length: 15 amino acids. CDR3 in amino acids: CASRRAPEDTGELFF. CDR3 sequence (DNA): TGTGCCAGCAGACGGGCCCCCGAAGACACCGGGGAGCTGTTTTTT.

The CDR3 coding sequence is TGTGCCAGCAGTTACAATCCGGGAGGCAACTACAATGAGCAGTTCTTC. Its translation: CASSYNPGGNYNEQFF. J is TRBJ2-1 and V is TRBV6-5, with 7 bases identical to TRBD2. CDR3 length: 16 amino acids. Germline V CDR1 and CDR2: MNHEY, SVGAGI. V dropped 2 bases and J dropped 3; count of bases not matched to a gene: 7.

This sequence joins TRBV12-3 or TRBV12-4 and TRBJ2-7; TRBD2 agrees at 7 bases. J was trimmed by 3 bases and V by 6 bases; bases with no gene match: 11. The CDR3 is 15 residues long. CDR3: CASSRTLAVGYEQYF. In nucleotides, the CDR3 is TGTGCCAGCAGCCGCACTCTAGCGGTCGGCTACGAGCAGTACTTC.

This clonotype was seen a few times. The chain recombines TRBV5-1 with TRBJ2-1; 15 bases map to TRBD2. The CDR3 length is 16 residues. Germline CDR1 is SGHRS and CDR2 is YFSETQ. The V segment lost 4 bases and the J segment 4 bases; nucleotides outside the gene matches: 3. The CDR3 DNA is TGCGCCAGCAGCGAAGGACTAGCGGGAGGGTACAATGAGCAGTTCTTC. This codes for CASSEGLAGGYNEQFF.

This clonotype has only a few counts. CDR3: CASSLEAGGNTEAFF. The CDR3 nucleotides read TGCGCCAGCAGCTTGGAGGCAGGCGGAAACACTGAAGCTTTCTTT. The J gene is TRBJ1-1, the V gene TRBV5-1, with D hard to call. Trimming cost V 0 bases and J 2 bases, with 11 bases left between them. CDR1 is SGHRS and CDR2 is YFSETQ in the germline V gene. The CDR3 is 15 amino acids.

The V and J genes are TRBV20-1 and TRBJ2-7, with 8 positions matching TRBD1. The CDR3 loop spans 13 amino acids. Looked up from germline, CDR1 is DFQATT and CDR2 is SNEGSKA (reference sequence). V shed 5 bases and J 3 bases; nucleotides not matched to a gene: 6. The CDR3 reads CSAEGQGGYEQYF. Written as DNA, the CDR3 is TGCAGTGCTGAAGGACAGGGCGGCTACGAGCAGTACTTC.

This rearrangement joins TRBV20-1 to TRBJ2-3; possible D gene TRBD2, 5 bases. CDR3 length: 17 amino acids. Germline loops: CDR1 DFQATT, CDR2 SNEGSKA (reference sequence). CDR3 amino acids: CSAPVSGSYFGTDTQYF. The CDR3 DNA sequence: TGCAGCGCGCCCGTATCGGGGAGTTATTTTGGCACAGATACGCAGTATTTT.

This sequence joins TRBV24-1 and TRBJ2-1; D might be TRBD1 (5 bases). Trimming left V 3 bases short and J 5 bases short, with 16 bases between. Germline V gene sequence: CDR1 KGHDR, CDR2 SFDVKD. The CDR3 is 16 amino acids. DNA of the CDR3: TGTGCCACCAGTGATCCCACCTTGGGGCCAAACAATGAGCAGTTCTTC. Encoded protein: CATSDPTLGPNNEQFF.

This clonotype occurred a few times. The CDR3 sequence is CASTVDIQYNEQFF. As DNA, the CDR3 is TGTGCCAGCACCGTGGACATACAGTACAATGAGCAGTTCTTC. V usage is TRBV2 and J usage is TRBJ2-1; D perhaps matches TRBD1 (5 bases). The V end was cut by 7 bases, the J end by 4 bases, with 14 bases between. The CDR3 is made up of 14 amino acids. Germline V gives CDR1 SNHLY, CDR2 FYNNEI.

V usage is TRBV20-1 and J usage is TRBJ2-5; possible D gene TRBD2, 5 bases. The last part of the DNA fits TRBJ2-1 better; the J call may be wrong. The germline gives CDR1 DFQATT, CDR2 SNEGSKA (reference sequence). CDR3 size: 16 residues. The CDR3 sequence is CSARDLSAADYNEQFF. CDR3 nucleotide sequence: TGCAGTGCTAGAGATCTATCAGCGGCCGACTACAATGAGCAGTTCTTC.

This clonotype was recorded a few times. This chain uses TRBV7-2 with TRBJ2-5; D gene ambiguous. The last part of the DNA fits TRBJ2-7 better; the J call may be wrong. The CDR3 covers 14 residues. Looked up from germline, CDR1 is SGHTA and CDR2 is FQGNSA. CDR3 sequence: CASSPRGGNYEQYF. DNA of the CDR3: TGTGCCAGCAGCCCTAGAGGTGGGAACTACGAGCAGTACTTC.

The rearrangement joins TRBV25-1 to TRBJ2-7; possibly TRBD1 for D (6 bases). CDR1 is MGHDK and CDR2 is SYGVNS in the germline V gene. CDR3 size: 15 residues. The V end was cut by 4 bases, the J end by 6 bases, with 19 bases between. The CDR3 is CASSVIRGIVSEQYF. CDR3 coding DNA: TGTGCCAGCAGTGTAATCAGGGGAATCGTCAGCGAGCAGTACTTC.

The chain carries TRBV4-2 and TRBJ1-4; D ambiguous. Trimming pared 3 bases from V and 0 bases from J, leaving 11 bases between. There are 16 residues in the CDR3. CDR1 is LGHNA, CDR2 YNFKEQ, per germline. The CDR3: CASSHQLDATNEKLFF. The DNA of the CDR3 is TGTGCCAGCAGCCACCAGTTAGATGCAACTAATGAAAAACTGTTTTTT.